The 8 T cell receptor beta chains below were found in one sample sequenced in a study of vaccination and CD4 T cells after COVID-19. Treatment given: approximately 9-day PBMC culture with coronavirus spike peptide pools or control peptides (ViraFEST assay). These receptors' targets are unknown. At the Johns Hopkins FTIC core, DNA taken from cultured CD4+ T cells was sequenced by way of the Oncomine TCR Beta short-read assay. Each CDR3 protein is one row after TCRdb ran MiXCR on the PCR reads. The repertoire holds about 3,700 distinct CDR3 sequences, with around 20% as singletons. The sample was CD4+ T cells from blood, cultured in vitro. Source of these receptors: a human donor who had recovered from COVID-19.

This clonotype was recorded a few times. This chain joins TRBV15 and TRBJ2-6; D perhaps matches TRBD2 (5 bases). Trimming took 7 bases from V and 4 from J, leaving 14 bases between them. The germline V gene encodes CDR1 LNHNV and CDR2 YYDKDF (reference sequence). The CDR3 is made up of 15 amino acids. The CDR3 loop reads CATTPGVGGANVLTF. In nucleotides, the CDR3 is TGTGCCACCACTCCCGGGGTGGGAGGGGCCAACGTCCTGACTTTC.

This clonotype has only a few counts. The DNA for the CDR3 is TGTGCCAGTAGTAGCATCGGGACAGGGTTAGGGGCCAACGTCCTGACTTTC. Protein sequence: CASSSIGTGLGANVLTF. The chain has TRBV19 and TRBJ2-6; TRBD1 agrees at 9 bases. The CDR3 sequence is 17 residues long. Losses at the gene ends were 4 bases for V and 4 bases for J; bases not matched to a gene: 8. From germline, CDR1 is LNHDA and CDR2 SQIVND (reference sequence).

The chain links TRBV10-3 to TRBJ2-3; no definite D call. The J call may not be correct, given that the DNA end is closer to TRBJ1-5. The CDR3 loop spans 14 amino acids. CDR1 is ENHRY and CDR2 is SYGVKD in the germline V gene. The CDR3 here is CAISERGSTDTQHF. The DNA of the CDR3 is TGTGCCATCAGTGAACGCGGTTCCACAGATACGCAGCATTTT.

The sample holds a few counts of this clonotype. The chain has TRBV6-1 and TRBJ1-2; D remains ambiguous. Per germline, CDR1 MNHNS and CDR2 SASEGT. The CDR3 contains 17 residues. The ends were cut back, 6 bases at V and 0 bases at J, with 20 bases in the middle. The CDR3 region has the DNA TGTGCCAGCAGCCCAAGATGGACGGAGTTAGCTAACTATGGCTACACCTTC. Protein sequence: CASSPRWTELANYGYTF.

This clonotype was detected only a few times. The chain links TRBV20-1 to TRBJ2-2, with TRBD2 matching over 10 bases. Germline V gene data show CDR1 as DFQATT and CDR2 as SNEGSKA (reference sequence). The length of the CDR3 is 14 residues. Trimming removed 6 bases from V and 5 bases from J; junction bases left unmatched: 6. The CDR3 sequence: CSAQSGGGTGELFF. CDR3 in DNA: TGCAGTGCACAAAGCGGGGGGGGAACCGGGGAGCTGTTTTTT.

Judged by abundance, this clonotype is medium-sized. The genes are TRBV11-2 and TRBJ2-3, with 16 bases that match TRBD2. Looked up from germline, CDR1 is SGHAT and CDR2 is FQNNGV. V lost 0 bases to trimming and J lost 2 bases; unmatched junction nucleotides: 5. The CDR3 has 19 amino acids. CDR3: CASSLDSGTSGGVTDTQYF. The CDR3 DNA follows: TGTGCCAGCAGCTTAGACAGCGGGACTAGCGGGGGGGTCACAGATACGCAGTATTTT.

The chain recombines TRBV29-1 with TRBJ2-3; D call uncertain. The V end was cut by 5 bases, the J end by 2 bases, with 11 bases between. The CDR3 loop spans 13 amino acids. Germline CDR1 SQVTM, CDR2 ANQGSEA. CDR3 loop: CSVSAPLTDTQYF. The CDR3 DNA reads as TGCAGCGTTTCGGCGCCCCTCACAGATACGCAGTATTTT.

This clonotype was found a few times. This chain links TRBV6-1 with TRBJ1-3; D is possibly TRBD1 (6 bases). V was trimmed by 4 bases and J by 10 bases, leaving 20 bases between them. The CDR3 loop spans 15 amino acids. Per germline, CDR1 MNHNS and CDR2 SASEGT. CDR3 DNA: TGTGCCAGCAGTGCAAACAGGGTGGGATGGGATACCATATATTTT. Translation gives CASSANRVGWDTIYF.